This is a list of T cell receptor beta chains from one sample in a study of CD8 T cells in ankylosing spondylitis. MiXCR, applied by TCRdb to the 5' RACE reads, yields one record per CDR3 protein. Of 500,000 to 650,000 distinct CDR3 sequences listed, about 5.7% are singletons. The material sequenced was blood, either unsorted or a sorted T cell fraction (not recorded which). These receptors all come from a male donor with ankylosing spondylitis. Both conserved end residues are part of each CDR3. The order of the fields is D gene, V gene, clone size, J gene, CDR3 protein, CDR3 DNA. The D gene is left open where the match is weak. Expanded clones get a size class; other rows say once, few or many, or leave the size out.

D: -; V: TRBV3-1; size: many; J: TRBJ2-7; CDR3: CASRGDTTYEQYF; DNA: TGTGCCAGCAGAGGGGACACCACCTACGAGCAGTACTTC
D: -; V: TRBV6-2/TRBV6-3; size: many; J: TRBJ2-7; CDR3: CASNKPTGTYEQYF; DNA: TGTGCCAGCAACAAACCAACTGGGACCTACGAGCAGTACTTC
D: -; V: TRBV12-3/TRBV12-4; size: many; J: TRBJ1-1; CDR3: CASTPGGWTEAFF; DNA: TGTGCCAGCACTCCCGGAGGGTGGACTGAAGCTTTCTTT
D: -; V: TRBV11-2; size: many; J: TRBJ1-3; CDR3: CASSFTGYSGNTIYF; DNA: TGTGCCAGCAGCTTCACCGGTTACTCTGGAAACACCATATATTTT
D: -; V: TRBV5-1; size: many; J: TRBJ1-2; CDR3: CASSSRDTGNEVYGYTF; DNA: TGCGCCAGCAGCTCAAGAGATACAGGGAACGAGGTCTATGGCTACACCTTC
D: TRBD2; V: TRBV5-1; size: -; J: TRBJ2-1; CDR3: CASSLGPGEGPYNEQFF; DNA: TGCGCCAGCAGCTTGGGCCCGGGGGAGGGCCCCTACAATGAGCAGTTCTTC
D: -; V: TRBV3-1; size: once; J: TRBJ1-4; CDR3: CARPFGKLFF; DNA: TGTGCCCGCCCTTTTGGCAAACTGTTTTTT
D: -; V: TRBV29-1; size: many; J: TRBJ1-4; CDR3: CSGGTANEKLFF; DNA: TGCAGCGGCGGGACCGCAAATGAAAAACTGTTTTTT
D: TRBD1; V: TRBV12-3/TRBV12-4; size: many; J: TRBJ2-5; CDR3: CASSTLTGEETQYF; DNA: TGTGCCAGCAGCACCCTGACAGGGGAAGAGACCCAGTACTTC
D: -; V: TRBV29-1; size: -; J: TRBJ2-7; CDR3: CSVGRNTYEQYF; DNA: TGCAGCGTTGGGCGGAATACCTACGAGCAGTACTTC
D: TRBD1; V: TRBV7-2; size: many; J: TRBJ1-2; CDR3: CASSLKGGALGGYTF; DNA: TGTGCCAGCAGTTTAAAAGGGGGCGCCCTCGGTGGCTACACCTTC
D: -; V: TRBV6-1; size: -; J: TRBJ1-4; CDR3: CATTERWIEKLFF; DNA: TGTGCCACCACTGAACGGTGGATTGAAAAACTGTTTTTT
D: TRBD1; V: TRBV9; size: many; J: TRBJ1-2; CDR3: CASSVYRDRENGYTF; DNA: TGTGCCAGCAGCGTATACCGGGACAGGGAGAATGGCTACACCTTC
D: TRBD1; V: TRBV29-1; size: many; J: TRBJ1-2; CDR3: CSVDKGARYERYTF; DNA: TGCAGCGTTGACAAGGGGGCGCGTTACGAGCGCTACACCTTC
D: -; V: TRBV12-3/TRBV12-4; size: many; J: TRBJ1-1; CDR3: CASSLLDYTEAFF; DNA: TGTGCCAGCAGTTTATTGGATTACACTGAAGCTTTCTTT
D: TRBD1; V: TRBV10-3; size: many; J: TRBJ2-7; CDR3: CAISGGQGPTYF; DNA: TGTGCCATCAGTGGGGGACAGGGCCCTACGTACTTC
D: -; V: TRBV7-2; size: -; J: TRBJ2-7; CDR3: CASSLVPGLYEQYF; DNA: TGTGCCAGCAGCTTAGTGCCAGGGCTCTACGAGCAGTACTTC
D: -; V: TRBV7-2; size: many; J: TRBJ1-5; CDR3: CASSMDGLYSNQPQHF; DNA: TGTGCCAGCAGCATGGACGGCCTCTATAGCAATCAGCCCCAGCATTTT
D: TRBD2; V: TRBV7-8; size: many; J: TRBJ2-5; CDR3: CASSSIAGGRETQYF; DNA: TGTGCCAGCAGCTCAATAGCGGGGGGGCGAGAGACCCAGTACTTC
D: -; V: TRBV20-1; size: many; J: TRBJ1-6; CDR3: CSASQGGFSPLHF; DNA: TGCAGTGCTTCACAGGGTGGCTTTTCACCCCTCCACTTT
D: -; V: TRBV4-1; size: few; J: TRBJ2-2; CDR3: CASSQDAITGELFF; DNA: TGCGCCAGCAGCCAAGATGCTATCACCGGGGAGCTGTTTTTT
D: TRBD2; V: TRBV5-1; size: few; J: TRBJ2-5; CDR3: CASSLLAGARETQYF; DNA: TGCGCCAGCAGCTTACTAGCGGGGGCCAGAGAGACCCAGTACTTC
D: -; V: TRBV29-1; size: many; J: TRBJ2-7; CDR3: CSVGTGWEQYF; DNA: TGCAGCGTGGGAACAGGGTGGGAGCAGTACTTC
D: -; V: TRBV28; size: many; J: TRBJ2-5; CDR3: CASTTPSGKWETQYF; DNA: TGTGCCAGCACCACCCCCTCAGGCAAGTGGGAGACCCAGTACTTC
D: -; V: TRBV20-1; size: few; J: TRBJ1-3; CDR3: CSAGRGNTIYF; DNA: TGCAGTGCCGGTCGGGGAAACACCATATATTTT
D: TRBD2; V: TRBV11-1; size: many; J: TRBJ2-1; CDR3: CASSLDPGLAGSYNEQFF; DNA: TGTGCCAGCAGCCTGGATCCGGGACTAGCGGGCTCCTACAATGAGCAGTTCTTC
D: -; V: TRBV2; size: -; J: TRBJ2-1; CDR3: CASSEYLGQFF; DNA: TGTGCCAGCAGTGAGTACCTCGGGCAGTTCTTC
D: TRBD1; V: TRBV7-2; size: -; J: TRBJ1-5; CDR3: CASSSGQGVKPKHF; DNA: TGTGCCAGCAGCTCGGGACAGGGGGTAAAGCCCAAGCATTTT
D: TRBD1; V: TRBV5-1; size: few; J: TRBJ1-6; CDR3: CASSPRQGQWGNSPLHF; DNA: TGCGCCAGCAGCCCTCGACAGGGGCAATGGGGTAATTCACCCCTCCACTTT
D: -; V: TRBV20-1; size: many; J: TRBJ2-3; CDR3: CSAIRGATDTQYF; DNA: TGCAGTGCGATACGGGGGGCCACAGATACGCAGTATTTT
D: -; V: TRBV12-3/TRBV12-4; size: many; J: TRBJ1-5; CDR3: CASRPRGSQPQHF; DNA: TGTGCCAGCAGACCACGGGGTAGTCAGCCCCAGCATTTT
D: -; V: TRBV7-6; size: few; J: TRBJ2-1; CDR3: CASSLSVQFEQFF; DNA: TGTGCCAGCAGCTTATCCGTCCAGTTTGAGCAGTTCTTC
D: TRBD2; V: TRBV7-9; size: many; J: TRBJ2-3; CDR3: CASSSPFGGNSDTQYF; DNA: TGTGCCAGCAGCTCCCCCTTCGGGGGGAACTCCGATACGCAGTATTTT
D: -; V: TRBV6-1; size: few; J: TRBJ2-7; CDR3: CASTYGTPVGEQYF; DNA: TGTGCCAGCACCTACGGGACCCCAGTAGGCGAGCAGTACTTC
D: TRBD1; V: TRBV5-1; size: many; J: TRBJ1-4; CDR3: CATADRQGEKLFF; DNA: TGCGCCACTGCGGATAGACAGGGCGAAAAACTGTTTTTT
D: -; V: TRBV20-1; size: -; J: TRBJ2-3; CDR3: CCAGGQPGHLTDTQYF; DNA: TGCTGTGCGGGGGGACAGCCGGGACACCTCACAGATACGCAGTATTTT
D: -; V: TRBV7-2; size: many; J: TRBJ2-2; CDR3: CASAGTRNTGELFF; DNA: TGTGCCAGCGCGGGGACTCGTAACACCGGGGAGCTGTTTTTT
D: TRBD2; V: TRBV20-1; size: few; J: TRBJ2-5; CDR3: CSARGWLAGQVETQYF; DNA: TGCAGTGCTAGAGGTTGGCTAGCGGGGCAGGTCGAGACCCAGTACTTC
D: -; V: TRBV20-1; size: many; J: TRBJ2-3; CDR3: CSGLTGDTQYF; DNA: TGCAGTGGGCTGACGGGAGATACGCAGTATTTT
D: -; V: TRBV7-8; size: few; J: TRBJ2-3; CDR3: CASSLVPPQNLAKDTQYF; DNA: TGTGCCAGCAGCTTAGTCCCCCCGCAGAACCTAGCAAAAGATACGCAGTATTTT
D: -; V: TRBV7-2; size: many; J: TRBJ2-3; CDR3: CASSLSGPTDTQYF; DNA: TGTGCCAGCAGCTTATCGGGGCCCACAGATACGCAGTATTTT
D: TRBD1; V: TRBV7-9; size: -; J: TRBJ2-7; CDR3: CASSSGTVNSYEQYF; DNA: TGTGCCAGCAGCTCCGGGACAGTTAACTCCTACGAGCAGTACTTC
D: -; V: TRBV7-9; size: many; J: TRBJ2-7; CDR3: CASSNDMGFYEQYF; DNA: TGTGCCAGCAGCAATGACATGGGGTTTTACGAGCAGTACTTC
D: TRBD1; V: TRBV5-1; size: -; J: TRBJ2-3; CDR3: CASSLTRGRTDTQYF; DNA: TGCGCCAGCAGCTTGACTAGGGGGCGGACAGATACGCAGTATTTT
D: -; V: TRBV5-1; size: -; J: TRBJ2-2; CDR3: CASSLGDNLNTGELFF; DNA: TGCGCCAGCAGCTTGGGGGACAACCTGAACACCGGGGAGCTGTTTTTT
D: -; V: TRBV20-1; size: many; J: TRBJ1-1; CDR3: CSAREATAPGEAFF; DNA: TGCAGTGCTAGAGAGGCGACAGCCCCCGGGGAAGCTTTCTTT
D: -; V: TRBV18; size: -; J: TRBJ1-1; CDR3: CASSTGPGNTEAFF; DNA: TGTGCCAGCTCAACTGGGCCGGGGAACACTGAAGCTTTCTTT
D: -; V: TRBV10-3; size: many; J: TRBJ1-5; CDR3: CAISEARGGNQPQHF; DNA: TGTGCCATCAGTGAGGCTAGGGGAGGCAATCAGCCCCAGCATTTT